This TCR beta chain was profiled in a study of T cell responses to AZD1222 COVID-19 vaccine. Second-dose intervals of approximately 4 or approximately 12 weeks were pooled. The junction had 15 bases not matched to a gene; V was cut back by 7 bases and J by 7 bases. Germline CDR1 reads LNHDA; CDR2 reads SQIVND (reference sequence). This CDR3 has 15 residues. Using immunoSEQ multiplex PCR, the repertoire was profiled, and TCRdb retains in-frame clones only, with some absent. The data show about 160,000 clones, with 92% seen just once and around 1% held by the top ten. Details on this clone: Its specificity is unknown.

Study-wide points: Clonal diversity may have been underestimated, and the donors were mostly white British, with more females than males.

The chain is built from TRBV19 and TRBJ1-2; 7 bases map to TRBD1. The source material was peripheral blood, sampled 28 days after the second AZD1222 dose. The receptor was derived from an adult who received the AZD1222 COVID-19 vaccine. CDR3 amino acids: CASISSRTGLRGYTF. The DNA of the CDR3 is TGTGCCAGTATCTCATCTCGGACAGGACTTCGTGGCTACACCTTC.